The 24 T cell receptor beta chains below come from one sample, sequenced in a study of blood T cells in healthy people across ages. A second PCR, run for roughly 6 to 11 cycles, used a sample-barcoded 5' primer plus a J-beta primer mix. A single record per CDR3 protein comes from TCRdb applying MiXCR to the 5' RACE reads. Among around 1.7 million distinct CDR3 sequences listed, 25% to 30% were seen once. Sequencing was performed on blood. Source of these receptors: a woman younger than 45 in good health.

In its sample, this clonotype was seen many times. This chain joins TRBV29-1 and TRBJ2-5; D gene ambiguous. This CDR3 is built from 13 residues. Germline CDR1 and CDR2: SQVTM and ANQGSEA. V was cut by 1 base and J by 3 bases, with 9 bases left in between. The CDR3: CSVEGFTEETQYF. The CDR3 DNA is TGCAGCGTTGAAGGGTTTACGGAAGAGACCCAGTACTTC.

This clonotype appeared once. V gene TRBV3-1 combines with J gene TRBJ1-1; a weak D match, TRBD1 (5 bases). The CDR3 consists of 14 residues. V was pared by 3 bases and J by 3 bases, with 11 bases between. In germline, CDR1 is LGHDT, CDR2 YNNKEL (reference sequence). The CDR3 region is CASSQGGRDTEAFF. In DNA form, the CDR3 reads TGTGCCAGCAGCCAGGGGGGGAGAGACACTGAAGCTTTCTTT.

This clonotype was picked up many times. The chain links TRBV4-3 to TRBJ2-5, with 9 bases fitting TRBD2. CDR1 and CDR2 from the germline V gene are LGHNA and YSLEER. The CDR3 is 19 amino acids. Germline trimming cut 0 bases from V and 2 bases from J; bases unmatched to any gene: 13. In nucleotides, the CDR3 is TGCGCCAGCAGCCAAGATTGGACTAGCGAGTTTAGATTTCAAGAGACCCAGTACTTC. Translated, it gives CASSQDWTSEFRFQETQYF.

V and J are TRBV2 and TRBJ2-7, with D possibly matching TRBD2 (7 bases). The germline V gene encodes CDR1 SNHLY and CDR2 FYNNEI. This CDR3 is built from 13 residues. V lost 8 bases and J lost 5, with 16 bases in between. CDR3 sequence (DNA): TGTGCCAGCCGGGGGCTCCGGGGGGACGAGCAGTACTTC. This encodes CASRGLRGDEQYF.

On this clonotype itself: Germline and junction disagree at one end, which may indicate a read error. The chain combines TRBV5-6 with TRBJ2-1; perhaps TRBD2 as D (5 bases). CDR1 and CDR2 (germline): SGHDT, YYEEEE. CDR3 length: 13 residues. The CDR3: CTSSLAGCNEQFF. In nucleotides, the CDR3 is TGTACCAGCAGCTTGGCGGGTTGCAATGAGCAGTTCTTC.

This clonotype turned up a few times. The genes are TRBV11-2 and TRBJ2-7; a weak D match, TRBD1 (6 bases). CDR1 is SGHAT, CDR2 FQNNGV, per germline. This CDR3 comprises 15 residues. Trimming took 3 bases from V and 1 from J, leaving 13 bases between them. The CDR3: CASSLYTDRSYEQYF. In DNA, the CDR3 is TGTGCCAGCAGCTTGTATACGGACAGATCCTACGAGCAGTACTTC.

This clonotype was observed many times. J is TRBJ2-6 and V is TRBV29-1; D may be TRBD1 (6 bases). CDR1 SQVTM and CDR2 ANQGSEA come from the germline V gene. The CDR3 has 15 residues. With 5 bases removed from V and 4 bases from J, the gap between germline ends came to 15 bases. The CDR3 DNA sequence: TGCAGCGTTCTTGGGGGCAGGGCAGGGGCCAACGTCCTGACTTTC. Amino acids: CSVLGGRAGANVLTF.

This chain connects TRBV4-2 to TRBJ1-2; 11 bases agree with TRBD1. The junction had 15 bases not matched to a gene; V was cut back by 0 bases and J by 6 bases. Germline values: CDR1 LGHNA, CDR2 YNFKEQ. The CDR3 spans 19 residues. The DNA of the CDR3 is TGTGCCAGCAGCCAAGATCCGACCGGGACAGGGGGTTCCCGAAATGGCTACACCTTC. It translates to CASSQDPTGTGGSRNGYTF.

In the case of this clonotype: At one of its ends the junction is not consistent with the germline gene, which may arise from a read error. The gene calls are TRBV4-2 and TRBJ2-1, with D possibly TRBD1 on 5 matching bases. The CDR3 covers 15 residues. From germline, CDR1 is LGHNA and CDR2 YNFKEQ. The CDR3 coding sequence is TGTACCAGCAGCCAAGAGGACCGACAGCACAATGAGCAGTTCTTC. Translation: CTSSQEDRQHNEQFF.

This clonotype was detected only a few times. J is TRBJ2-5 and V is TRBV3-1; D remains unclear. This CDR3 is built from 15 residues. CDR1 and CDR2 from the germline V gene are LGHDT and YNNKEL (reference sequence). Trimming took off 0 bases at V and 4 bases at J, with 12 bases between the two ends. CDR3 residues: CASSQDLSSGETQYF. The DNA of the CDR3 is TGTGCCAGCAGCCAAGACCTTAGCTCAGGAGAGACCCAGTACTTC.

The rearrangement links TRBV4-1 to TRBJ2-6; 8 positions agree with TRBD2. Unmatched junction bases numbered 13, after V lost 2 bases and J lost 1 base. The CDR3 is made up of 20 amino acids. Germline-derived CDR1 and CDR2 are MGHRA and YSYEKL. CDR3 in amino acids: CASSQWASGLVNSGANVLTF. CDR3 nucleotide sequence: TGCGCCAGCAGCCAATGGGCATCGGGACTAGTTAATTCTGGGGCCAACGTCCTGACTTTC.

Concerning this clonotype itself: This sequence may be a read error, since a much larger clone differs from it by one base. This chain joins TRBV20-1 and TRBJ1-2; perhaps TRBD1 as D (5 bases). This CDR3 is built from 14 residues. The germline CDR1 and CDR2 sequences are DFQATT and SNEGSKA (reference sequence). CDR3 bases: TGCGGTGCTCCCCCCGCGCAGGGACGCTATGGCTACACCTTC. Translated, it gives CGAPPAQGRYGYTF.

This clonotype has ten or more counts. V usage is TRBV6-5 and J usage is TRBJ2-7, with a weak D call TRBD1 (6 bases). Germline assignment: CDR1 MNHEY and CDR2 SVGAGI. The CDR3 is made up of 14 amino acids. V lost 6 bases and J lost 4, with 16 bases in between. CDR3 DNA sequence: TGTGCCAGCAGCCCTTTGGCAGGGGCTTACGAGCAGTACTTC. This sequence encodes CASSPLAGAYEQYF.

The genes are TRBV6-5 and TRBJ1-1; 8 bases match TRBD1. Trimming at V came to 5 bases and at J to 5 bases, leaving 10 bases not matched to a gene. Germline V gives CDR1 MNHEY, CDR2 SVGAGI. There are 15 residues in the CDR3. CDR3 nucleotides: TGTGCCAGCAGTAGCCTTCAGGGGGCAGGTACTGAAGCTTTCTTT. Protein sequence: CASSSLQGAGTEAFF.

The J gene is TRBJ1-2, the V gene TRBV19; 11 bases are shared with TRBD1. Germline V CDR1 and CDR2: LNHDA, SQIVND (reference sequence). V lost 6 bases and J lost 3; bases outside the gene matches: 12. There are 17 residues in the CDR3. The CDR3 coding sequence is TGTGCCAGTAGCACGGGACAGGGGGACTCCTACTACTATGGCTACACCTTC. Encoded protein: CASSTGQGDSYYYGYTF.

The rearrangement joins TRBV20-1 to TRBJ2-4; D possibly corresponds to TRBD2 (7 bases). CDR1 and CDR2 (germline): DFQATT, SNEGSKA (reference sequence). V was trimmed by 3 bases and J by 3 bases, leaving 15 bases between them. This CDR3 region has 15 residues. The CDR3 sequence is CSASSGAGDKNIQYF. CDR3 DNA: TGCAGTGCTAGCTCAGGGGCGGGAGACAAAAACATTCAGTACTTC.

As for this clonotype: This may stem from a read error, because a much larger clone lies one nucleotide away. The chain combines TRBV29-1 with TRBJ2-1; no firm D call. CDR3 length equals 11 residues. CDR1 and CDR2 (germline): SQVTM, ANQGSEA. V lost 4 bases and J 8 bases, leaving 9 bases between the germline ends. Here the CDR3 reads CSVADRHEQFF. CDR3 bases: TGCAGCGTTGCAGATCGGCATGAGCAGTTCTTC.

Only a few counts were recorded for this clonotype. This rearrangement joins TRBV3-1 to TRBJ2-7; D call uncertain. CDR1 and CDR2 from the germline V gene are LGHDT and YNNKEL (reference sequence). The V end lost 1 base, the J end lost 3 bases, and 7 bases lay between the germline ends. This CDR3 is 13 amino acids long. CDR3 residues: CASSQALVYEQYF. CDR3 nucleotides: TGTGCCAGCAGCCAAGCCCTTGTCTACGAGCAGTACTTC.

This rearrangement joins TRBV9 to TRBJ1-2; tentative D call: TRBD1 (5 bases). The CDR3 length is 15 residues. Looked up from germline, CDR1 is SGDLS and CDR2 is YYNGEE. V lost 4 bases to trimming and J lost 3 bases, with 16 bases between them. The CDR3 bases are TGTGCCAGCAGCACCTCGACAGTGCGGGACTATGGCTACACCTTC. Its protein product is CASSTSTVRDYGYTF.

Details on this clonotype: A much larger clone differs by one base, so this may be a read error. In DNA form, the CDR3 reads TGTGCCGGCAGTTTCTTGAATCAGCCCCAGCATTTT. Translating gives CAGSFLNQPQHF. The chain uses TRBV6-6 and TRBJ1-5; unclear D gene. The CDR3 length is 12 residues. Germline V gives CDR1 MNHNY, CDR2 SVGAGI (reference sequence).

The chain is built from TRBV6-2 or TRBV6-3 and TRBJ2-5; possibly TRBD1 for D (6 bases). With 6 bases removed from V and 2 bases from J, the gap between germline ends came to 13 bases. This CDR3 has 14 amino acids. CDR1 and CDR2 (germline): MNHEY, SVGEGT. CDR3 sequence: CASRTPGQQETQYF. CDR3 in DNA: TGTGCCAGCAGGACCCCAGGACAGCAAGAGACCCAGTACTTC.

This clonotype has more than one count but fewer than ten. This rearrangement joins TRBV18 to TRBJ1-6, with 9 bases aligning to TRBD1. With 11 bases clipped from V and 6 bases from J, the junction kept 5 bases outside the gene matches. The germline V gene has CDR1 KGHSH and CDR2 LQKENI. The CDR3 is 13 amino acids. The CDR3 DNA follows: TGTGCCGGTCGACAGGGGGGTAATTCACCCCTCCACTTT. It specifies CAGRQGGNSPLHF.

This chain links TRBV20-1 with TRBJ2-3, with D possibly matching TRBD2 (5 bases). The CDR3 runs 14 residues. Trimming shortened V by 0 bases and J by 4 bases, and 11 bases separated the two germline ends. Germline assignment: CDR1 DFQATT and CDR2 SNEGSKA (reference sequence). CDR3 region: CSARDRAAADTQYF. The CDR3 DNA sequence: TGCAGTGCTAGAGATAGAGCGGCGGCAGATACGCAGTATTTT.

This clonotype was seen a handful of times. One junction end disagrees with the germline gene, perhaps due to a read error. V is TRBV27 and J is TRBJ2-5; 9 nucleotides match TRBD2. TRBJ2-7 matches the DNA end more closely, so the J call is doubtful. CDR3 length equals 14 residues. CDR1 and CDR2 (germline): MNHEY, SMNVEV (reference sequence). The chain's CDR3 is CAGSYAGGPVEQYF. The CDR3 nucleotides read TGTGCCGGCAGTTATGCGGGAGGGCCGGTCGAGCAGTACTTC.